The clone carrying this T cell receptor beta chain was observed once. This may stem from a read error, because a much larger clone lies one nucleotide away. The data were obtained in a study of blood T cells in healthy people across ages. A second PCR of 7 to 11 cycles used a sample-barcoded 5' primer and a J-beta primer mix. Sequencing of every sample gave 2.5 million or more CDR3-containing paired-end reads. TCRdb re-called the 5' RACE reads with MiXCR, one entry per CDR3 protein. The data show around 1,000,000 distinct CDR3 sequences, 35% to 40% seen once. Trimming pared 5 bases from V and 5 bases from J, leaving 15 bases between. CDR3 size: 13 residues. Per the germline V gene, CDR1 is SQVTM and CDR2 is ANQGSEA.

This chain connects TRBV29-1 to TRBJ2-5, with D perhaps matching TRBD2 (5 bases). The sample consisted of blood. This clonotype originated in a man aged 18 to 29 in good health. CDR3 sequence: CSVHARLSETQYF. The CDR3 DNA reads as TGCAGCGTTCATGCCCGACTATCGGAGACCCAGTACTTC.